Listed below are T cell receptor beta chains from one sample, sequenced in a study of cytomegalovirus exposure and HLA in healthy donors. The table came from immunoSEQ multiplex PCR; TCRdb's copy has only in-frame clones and leaves some out. The sample holds approximately 240,000 clones, around 90% seen once. What was sequenced was PBMCs. Receptors were obtained from a woman aged 18-29 years in good health and CMV-seronegative. Each CDR3 is given with its conserved first and last residue. Each record gives: J gene, clone size, V gene, D gene, CDR3 protein, CDR3 DNA. A D gene is named only where the DNA matches it firmly. Not every row has a clone size; where given, it reads once, few, many or a size class.

J gene: TRBJ2-7
clone size: NA
V gene: TRBV4-1
D gene: TRBD1
CDR3 protein: CASSLWTGTYEQYF
CDR3 DNA: TGCGCCAGCAGCCTCTGGACAGGCACCTACGAGCAGTACTTC

J gene: TRBJ2-1
clone size: NA
V gene: TRBV2
D gene: TRBD2
CDR3 protein: CASSVPAGVGNEQFF
CDR3 DNA: TGTGCCAGCAGTGTGCCTGCGGGAGTTGGAAATGAGCAGTTCTTC

J gene: TRBJ2-1
clone size: NA
V gene: TRBV10-2
D gene: TRBD2
CDR3 protein: CASKPLAGGYNEQFF
CDR3 DNA: TGCGCCAGCAAGCCGCTAGCGGGGGGCTACAATGAGCAGTTCTTC

J gene: TRBJ2-3
clone size: few
V gene: TRBV19
D gene: NA
CDR3 protein: CASRGSSEADTQYF
CDR3 DNA: TGTGCCAGTAGAGGATCTTCCGAGGCAGATACGCAGTATTTT

J gene: TRBJ2-7
clone size: NA
V gene: TRBV27
D gene: TRBD2
CDR3 protein: CASSLFRLAGSYEQYF
CDR3 DNA: TGTGCCAGCAGTTTATTTAGACTAGCGGGAAGCTACGAGCAGTACTTC

J gene: TRBJ2-1
clone size: NA
V gene: TRBV5-4
D gene: TRBD2
CDR3 protein: CASNDGTSGSNEQFF
CDR3 DNA: TGTGCCAGCAACGACGGGACTAGCGGAAGCAATGAGCAGTTCTTC

J gene: TRBJ2-7
clone size: once
V gene: TRBV5-1
D gene: NA
CDR3 protein: CASSLGGGSYEQYF
CDR3 DNA: TGCGCCAGCAGCTTGGGTGGAGGTTCCTACGAGCAGTACTTC

J gene: TRBJ1-1
clone size: NA
V gene: TRBV30
D gene: NA
CDR3 protein: CAWRTTGYTEAFF
CDR3 DNA: TGTGCCTGGAGGACAACAGGGTACACTGAAGCTTTCTTT

J gene: TRBJ2-3
clone size: NA
V gene: TRBV7-2
D gene: NA
CDR3 protein: CASSISDTQYF
CDR3 DNA: TGTGCCAGCAGCATCAGTGATACGCAGTATTTT

J gene: TRBJ2-7
clone size: NA
V gene: TRBV28
D gene: TRBD2
CDR3 protein: CASSSSSGSSYEQYF
CDR3 DNA: TGTGCCAGCAGTTCCTCTAGCGGGTCCTCCTACGAGCAGTACTTC

J gene: TRBJ2-1
clone size: NA
V gene: TRBV12-5
D gene: TRBD2
CDR3 protein: CASGFGTTGLRLAGGSNEQFF
CDR3 DNA: TGTGCTAGTGGTTTCGGAACAACCGGCCTCAGACTAGCGGGAGGAAGCAATGAGCAGTTCTTC

J gene: TRBJ2-7
clone size: NA
V gene: TRBV9
D gene: NA
CDR3 protein: CASSVGLSSGTREQYF
CDR3 DNA: TGTGCCAGCAGCGTAGGACTGTCCAGCGGGACACGCGAGCAGTACTTC

J gene: TRBJ1-2
clone size: NA
V gene: TRBV7-9
D gene: NA
CDR3 protein: CASSWGRREDGYTF
CDR3 DNA: TGTGCCAGCAGCTGGGGTCGCAGGGAGGATGGCTACACCTTC

J gene: TRBJ2-2
clone size: NA
V gene: TRBV5-1
D gene: NA
CDR3 protein: CASSLGRTGELFF
CDR3 DNA: TGCGCCAGCAGCTTGGGGAGAACCGGGGAGCTGTTTTTT

J gene: TRBJ1-6
clone size: NA
V gene: TRBV2
D gene: NA
CDR3 protein: CASSLRHPNRQANNSPLHF
CDR3 DNA: TGTGCCAGCAGTCTACGTCACCCCAATCGGCAGGCAAATAATTCACCCCTCCACTTT

J gene: TRBJ1-2
clone size: few
V gene: TRBV2
D gene: TRBD1
CDR3 protein: CASRGTGVDGYTF
CDR3 DNA: TGTGCCAGCAGGGGGACAGGGGTTGATGGCTACACCTTC

J gene: TRBJ2-2
clone size: NA
V gene: TRBV13
D gene: NA
CDR3 protein: CASSPSGTPYTGELFF
CDR3 DNA: TGTGCCAGCAGCCCCTCCGGGACTCCCTACACCGGGGAGCTGTTTTTT

J gene: TRBJ2-7
clone size: few
V gene: TRBV19
D gene: TRBD1
CDR3 protein: CASSTRDRDDGQYF
CDR3 DNA: TGTGCCAGTAGTACTCGGGACAGAGATGACGGGCAGTACTTC

J gene: TRBJ2-7
clone size: NA
V gene: TRBV20-1
D gene: NA
CDR3 protein: CSARLVEQYF
CDR3 DNA: TGCAGTGCTAGACTCGTCGAGCAGTACTTC

J gene: TRBJ2-3
clone size: NA
V gene: TRBV25-1
D gene: TRBD2
CDR3 protein: CASSVPSGAGDTQYF
CDR3 DNA: TGTGCCAGCAGCGTCCCTAGCGGGGCCGGTGATACGCAGTATTTT

J gene: TRBJ1-4
clone size: NA
V gene: TRBV5-1
D gene: NA
CDR3 protein: CASSIAGSADEKLFF
CDR3 DNA: TGCGCCAGCAGCATAGCAGGGTCGGCAGATGAAAAACTGTTTTTT

J gene: TRBJ2-3
clone size: NA
V gene: TRBV27
D gene: NA
CDR3 protein: CASSTPRGVRPDTQYF
CDR3 DNA: TGTGCCAGCAGTACCCCCAGGGGGGTCCGGCCAGATACGCAGTATTTT

J gene: TRBJ1-1
clone size: NA
V gene: TRBV5-1
D gene: NA
CDR3 protein: CASSLLFRGMNTEAFF
CDR3 DNA: TGCGCCAGCAGCTTGTTGTTCCGGGGGATGAACACTGAAGCTTTCTTT

J gene: TRBJ1-4
clone size: NA
V gene: TRBV29-1
D gene: TRBD1
CDR3 protein: CSVEVLTGRNEKLFF
CDR3 DNA: TGCAGCGTTGAAGTTCTGACAGGGCGTAATGAAAAACTGTTTTTT

J gene: TRBJ1-2
clone size: NA
V gene: TRBV18
D gene: NA
CDR3 protein: CASSPRQGLDGYTF
CDR3 DNA: TGTGCCAGCTCACCAAGGCAGGGGTTGGACGGCTACACCTTC

J gene: TRBJ2-4
clone size: NA
V gene: TRBV30
D gene: NA
CDR3 protein: CAWSQGGQNIQYF
CDR3 DNA: TGTGCCTGGAGCCAAGGCGGTCAAAACATTCAGTACTTC

J gene: TRBJ1-5
clone size: NA
V gene: TRBV7-6
D gene: NA
CDR3 protein: CASSPRRVFNQPQHF
CDR3 DNA: TGTGCCAGCAGCCCCCGCAGGGTGTTCAATCAGCCCCAGCATTTT

J gene: TRBJ1-1
clone size: NA
V gene: TRBV19
D gene: NA
CDR3 protein: CASGQNTEAFF
CDR3 DNA: TGTGCCAGTGGACAGAACACTGAAGCTTTCTTT

J gene: TRBJ2-3
clone size: NA
V gene: TRBV27
D gene: NA
CDR3 protein: CASSFGTGRGDTQYF
CDR3 DNA: TGTGCCAGCAGTTTTGGGACCGGAAGGGGGGATACGCAGTATTTT